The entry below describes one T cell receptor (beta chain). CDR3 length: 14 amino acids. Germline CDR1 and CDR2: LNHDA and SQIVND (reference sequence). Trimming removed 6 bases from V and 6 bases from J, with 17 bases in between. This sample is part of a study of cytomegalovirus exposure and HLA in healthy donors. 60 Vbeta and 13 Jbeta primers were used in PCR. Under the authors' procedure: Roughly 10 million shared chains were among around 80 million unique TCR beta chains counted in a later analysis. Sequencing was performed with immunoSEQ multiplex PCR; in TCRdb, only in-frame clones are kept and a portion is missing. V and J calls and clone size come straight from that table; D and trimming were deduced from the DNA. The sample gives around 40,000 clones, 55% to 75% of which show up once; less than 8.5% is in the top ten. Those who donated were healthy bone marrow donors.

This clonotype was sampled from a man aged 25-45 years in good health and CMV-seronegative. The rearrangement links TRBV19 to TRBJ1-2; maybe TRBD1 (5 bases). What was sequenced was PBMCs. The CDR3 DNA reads TGTGCCAGTAGCCGGGACTGGGGGACTAATGGCTACACCTTC. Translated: CASSRDWGTNGYTF.